This T cell receptor (beta chain) stems from a study of blood T cell repertoires in COVID-19. Study-wide context: Samples representing acute and convalescent COVID-19 were sourced from the United States, Italy and Spain. Sample material is recorded as cDNA or gDNA derived from T cells, B-cell-depleted T cells, or PBMCs.

This table comes from immunoSEQ multiplex PCR, and its TCRdb copy is limited to in-frame clones, with some not included. Of around 81,000 clones detected, around 80% appear once; the ten largest clones hold around 12%. The CDR3 consists of 14 residues. V gave up 0 bases and J gave up 3 bases, with 6 bases separating them. The V gene's germline CDR1 is LGHNA and CDR2 YNFKEQ. The TCR sequence derives from a human donor in a cohort sampled during active COVID-19. The gene calls are TRBV4-2 and TRBJ2-1; D is undetermined. Sequences were obtained from peripheral blood. CDR3 DNA sequence: TGTGCCAGCAGCCAAGATCTCGGCTACAATGAGCAGTTCTTC. Translation: CASSQDLGYNEQFF.